One and the same sample provided the 18 T cell receptor beta chains below, sequenced in a study of T cell repertoires in cytomegalovirus infection. TCRdb reprocessed the reads with MiXCR, giving one entry per CDR3 protein. Among some 100,000 distinct CDR3 sequences, around 30% were seen once, and the ten largest hold about 81%. No antigen is known for these receptors. The specimen comprised CD8+ T cells from cultured PBMCs, sampled from culture after CMV antigen stimulation. The receptors originated from a human donor in good health (CMV status not recorded). Some clones in this sample may be carry-over from other donors' samples.

The sample holds a few counts of this clonotype. The chain links TRBV6-1 to TRBJ1-1; tentative D call: TRBD1 (5 bases). CDR1 MNHNS and CDR2 SASEGT come from the germline V gene. CDR3 length: 13 amino acids. V gave up 6 bases and J gave up 4 bases, with 12 bases separating them. The CDR3 coding sequence is TGTGCCAGCAGGGGGGGGGTTAGCACTGAAGCTTTCTTT. This sequence encodes CASRGGVSTEAFF.

At least ten counts were recorded for this clonotype. The J gene is TRBJ2-3, the V gene TRBV28; D gene unclear. The V gene's germline CDR1 is MDHEN and CDR2 SYDVKM. V gave up 1 base and J gave up 6 bases, with 5 bases separating them. CDR3 length: 12 amino acids. The CDR3: CASSLYSDTQYF. The CDR3 DNA is TGTGCCAGCAGTTTATATAGCGATACGCAGTATTTT.

This chain joins TRBV5-1 and TRBJ2-5; 8 nucleotides line up with TRBD1. The germline gives CDR1 SGHRS, CDR2 YFSETQ. CDR3 size: 15 residues. V was pared by 0 bases and J by 5 bases, with 6 bases of the junction left unmatched. The CDR3, as DNA: TGCGCCAGCAGCTTGGAGGCAGGGGGCCTGGAGACCCAGTACTTC. The encoded protein is CASSLEAGGLETQYF.

V gene TRBV27 combines with J gene TRBJ2-7; maybe TRBD2 (5 bases). V shed 6 bases and J shed 2 bases, with 14 bases lying between them. CDR1 MNHEY and CDR2 SMNVEV come from the germline V gene (reference sequence). This CDR3 has 14 amino acids. CDR3 bases: TGTGCCAGCAGCGGATCGGGGTCGCCCTACGAGCAGTACTTC. Protein sequence: CASSGSGSPYEQYF.

There are a few counts of this clonotype. The chain recombines TRBV28 with TRBJ2-1; TRBD2 matches 7 bases. V lost 8 bases and J lost 0; bases outside the gene matches: 4. This CDR3 contains 14 residues. Looked up from germline, CDR1 is MDHEN and CDR2 is SYDVKM. The CDR3 sequence is CASGGGSSYNEQFF. The DNA of the CDR3 is TGTGCCAGCGGGGGGGGGAGCTCCTACAATGAGCAGTTCTTC.

This clonotype was recorded many times. The rearrangement links TRBV6-2 or TRBV6-3 to TRBJ2-5; 10 nucleotides match TRBD1. The V gene end was trimmed by 2 bases and the J gene end by 1 base; junction bases not matched to a gene: 4. This CDR3 has 16 amino acids. Germline V gene sequence: CDR1 MNHEY, CDR2 SVGEGT. CDR3 sequence: CASSYERTGGQETQYF. The CDR3 bases are TGTGCCAGCAGTTACGAACGGACAGGGGGCCAAGAGACCCAGTACTTC.

The chain is built from TRBV7-9 and TRBJ2-7; the D gene is possibly TRBD2 (6 bases). The germline V gene has CDR1 SEHNR and CDR2 FQNEAQ (reference sequence). CDR3 size: 13 residues. V gave up 5 bases and J gave up 3 bases, with 11 bases separating them. CDR3 sequence: CASSPGGNYEQYF. Written as DNA, the CDR3 is TGTGCCAGCAGCCCTGGCGGGAACTACGAGCAGTACTTC.

This clonotype appeared many times. This chain links TRBV4-1 with TRBJ2-2; D ambiguous. The V gene lost 4 bases and the J gene lost 1 base, with 7 bases spanning the gap. The CDR3 sequence is 14 residues long. Germline V CDR1 and CDR2: MGHRA, YSYEKL. CDR3 sequence: CASSRPKNTGELFF. As DNA, the CDR3 is TGCGCCAGCAGCCGCCCTAAGAACACCGGGGAGCTGTTTTTT.

On this clonotype: A much larger clone lies a single base off, so this may be a read error. CDR3 nucleotide sequence: TGCAGCATTGTTAGACAGGGCAATGAGCAGTTCTTC. Translation gives CSIVRQGNEQFF. The V gene is TRBV29-1, the J gene TRBJ2-1, with TRBD1 matching over 7 bases. Unmatched junction bases numbered 7, after V lost 8 bases and J lost 6 bases. The CDR3 is made up of 12 amino acids. In germline, CDR1 is SQVTM, CDR2 ANQGSEA.

Only a few counts were recorded for this clonotype. This chain connects TRBV11-2 to TRBJ2-5; TRBD1 matches 8 bases. The CDR3 has 14 residues. V lost 5 bases to trimming and J lost 5 bases; unmatched junction nucleotides: 7. Germline CDR1 reads SGHAT; CDR2 reads FQNNGV. This CDR3 reads CASSTQDREETQYF. The CDR3 bases are TGTGCCAGCAGCACACAGGACAGGGAGGAGACCCAGTACTTC.

In its sample, this clonotype was seen a few times. This chain connects TRBV4-1 to TRBJ1-2; the match to TRBD1 covers 8 bases. Germline CDR1 and CDR2: MGHRA and YSYEKL. Unmatched junction bases numbered 5, after V lost 0 bases and J lost 5 bases. The CDR3 is made up of 15 amino acids. CDR3 sequence (DNA): TGCGCCAGCAGCCAAGAGACTCACAGGGGGTATGGCTACACCTTC. Translation gives CASSQETHRGYGYTF.

J is TRBJ2-7 and V is TRBV5-6; D is possibly TRBD1 (5 bases). The ends were cut back, 2 bases at V and 0 bases at J, with 12 bases in the middle. Germline V gene sequence: CDR1 SGHDT, CDR2 YYEEEE. The CDR3 sequence is 15 residues long. CDR3: CASSFGSGISYEQYF. The CDR3 DNA is TGTGCCAGCAGCTTCGGTTCAGGGATCTCCTACGAGCAGTACTTC.

This clonotype was recorded a few times. The chain combines TRBV7-3 with TRBJ1-1, with unresolved D. V was cut by 0 bases and J by 0 bases, with 5 bases left in between. Per germline, CDR1 SGHTA and CDR2 FQGTGA. The CDR3 runs to 14 residues. The CDR3 DNA sequence: TGTGCCAGCAGCTTAACAATTGTGAACACTGAAGCTTTCTTT. It translates to CASSLTIVNTEAFF. The complete variable domain, with remaining parts taken from reference TRBV7-3 and TRBJ1-1, reads GAGVSQTPSNKVTEKGKYVELRCDPISGHTALYWYRQSLGQGPEFLIYFQGTGAADDSGLPNDRFFAVRPEGSVSTLKIQRTERGDSAVYLCASSLTIVNTEAFFGQGTRLTVV.

This clonotype has more than one count but fewer than ten. As DNA, the CDR3 is TGTGCCAGCAGTTCGGGACTAGCGGGGATAGAGACCCAGTACTTC. Its protein product is CASSSGLAGIETQYF. The chain uses TRBV27 and TRBJ2-5, with 13 bases identical to TRBD2. The CDR3 covers 15 residues. CDR1 MNHEY and CDR2 SMNVEV come from the germline V gene (reference sequence). The J segment lost 4 bases and the V segment lost 4 bases, leaving 3 bases of the junction unmatched.

This clonotype was seen only a few times. V gene TRBV5-6 combines with J gene TRBJ1-1; no definite D call. The germline CDR1 and CDR2 sequences are SGHDT and YYEEEE. This CDR3 spans 12 amino acids. V shed 3 bases and J shed 8 bases, with 11 bases lying between them. The CDR3 DNA reads as TGTGCCAGCAGCTCACCGACGGGGGAAGCTTTCTTT. It is translated as CASSSPTGEAFF.

The table lists this clonotype with many counts. The V call is TRBV7-2, the J call TRBJ1-3; a possible D gene is TRBD1 (6 bases). V lost 2 bases, J lost 8 bases, and 10 bases lay in between. CDR3 size: 13 residues. Germline V gene data show CDR1 as SGHTA and CDR2 as FQGNSA. The CDR3 here is CASSLNPGDTIYF. CDR3 sequence (DNA): TGTGCCAGCAGCTTAAACCCAGGGGACACCATATATTTT.

This clonotype was observed a few times. The chain has TRBV7-9 and TRBJ2-7; D call uncertain. Trimming cost V 1 base and J 5 bases, with 9 bases left between them. The germline V gene has CDR1 SEHNR and CDR2 FQNEAQ (reference sequence). CDR3 length: 13 residues. Written as DNA, the CDR3 is TGTGCCAGCAGCTTAGTGGGGTTCCACGAGCAGTACTTC. This encodes CASSLVGFHEQYF.

The table lists this clonotype with many counts. The genes are TRBV4-2 and TRBJ2-7; TRBD2 agrees at 11 bases. Trimming removed 3 bases from V and 0 bases from J; junction bases left unmatched: 4. From germline, CDR1 is LGHNA and CDR2 YNFKEQ. CDR3 length equals 16 residues. DNA of the CDR3: TGTGCCAGCAGCCAGGCTAGCGGGGGGACCTCCTACGAGCAGTACTTC. As protein: CASSQASGGTSYEQYF.